This T cell receptor (beta chain) was obtained from a study of beta chain features in type 1 diabetes. Every donor had blood drawn once into heparin, about 116 mL on average. Sorting based on CD45RO/CCR7/CD25/CD127/CD95/CD27 separated CD4+ naive, central memory, regulatory and stem cell-like memory cells. The germline V gene has CDR1 SGHRS and CDR2 YFSETQ. The CDR3 is 15 amino acids. V was clipped by 5 bases and J by 1 base; unmatched bases: 8. In its sample, this clone was seen a few times. Its target is unknown. Overall study results and limits: Type 1 diabetes patients had VDJ junctions that carried fewer insertions and more deletions.

The isolated RNA, all of it, was reverse transcribed, so expressed TCRB transcripts were what got sequenced. The read count averaged about 3.3 million across naive, central memory and regulatory T cell samples. The method was immunoSEQ multiplex PCR; TCRdb's version includes in-frame clones alone and lacks a portion of them. The sample yields just over 600,000 clones, roughly a sixth seen once. The receptor comes from a man in his late teens or twenties in good health. This chain connects TRBV5-1 to TRBJ2-7, with TRBD1 identical over 8 bases. The sequenced material came from naive CD4+ T cells from blood. The CDR3 sequence is CASRAVDRASYEQYF. The CDR3 DNA reads as TGCGCCAGCAGGGCAGTGGACAGGGCTTCCTACGAGCAGTACTTC.